Included here is one T cell receptor beta chain sequence, with context. Germline assignment: CDR1 LNHDA and CDR2 SQIVND (reference sequence). Trimming took off 2 bases at V and 3 bases at J, with 16 bases between the two ends. The CDR3 extends over 16 amino acids. Sequencing was performed with immunoSEQ multiplex PCR; in TCRdb, only in-frame clones are kept and a portion is missing. In the table there are 190,000 or so clones, 90% of which are singletons. This sample was taken from a study of blood T cell repertoires in COVID-19. Study details: Material from acute and convalescent COVID-19 was sourced from the United States, Italy and Spain.

Sequenced: peripheral blood. The chain employs TRBV19 and TRBJ2-5, with D tentatively TRBD2 (5 bases). The receptor comes from a man aged 50 or older with acute or convalescent COVID-19. The CDR3 region has the DNA TGTGCCAGTAGTATAATTGTCGGGGTGGGGAAAGAGACCCAGTACTTC. Amino acids: CASSIIVGVGKETQYF.